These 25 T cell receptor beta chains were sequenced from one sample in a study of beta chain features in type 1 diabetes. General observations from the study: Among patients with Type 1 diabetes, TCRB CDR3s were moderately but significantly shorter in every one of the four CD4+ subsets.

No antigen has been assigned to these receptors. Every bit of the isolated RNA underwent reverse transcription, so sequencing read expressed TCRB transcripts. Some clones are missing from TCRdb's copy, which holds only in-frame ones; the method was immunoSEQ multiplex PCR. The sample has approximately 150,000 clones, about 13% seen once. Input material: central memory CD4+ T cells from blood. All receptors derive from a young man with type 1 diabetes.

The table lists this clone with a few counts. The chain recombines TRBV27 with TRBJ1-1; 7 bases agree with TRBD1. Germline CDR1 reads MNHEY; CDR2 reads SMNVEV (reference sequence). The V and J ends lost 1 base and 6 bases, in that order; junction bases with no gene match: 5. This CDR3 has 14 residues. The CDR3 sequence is CASSLWGQSAEAFF. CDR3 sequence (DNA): TGTGCCAGCAGTTTATGGGGACAGTCCGCTGAAGCTTTCTTT.

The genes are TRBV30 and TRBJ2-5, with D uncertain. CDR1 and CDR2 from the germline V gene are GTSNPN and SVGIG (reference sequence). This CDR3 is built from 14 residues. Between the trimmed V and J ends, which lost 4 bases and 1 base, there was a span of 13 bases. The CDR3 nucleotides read TGTGCCTGGAAGGACCAACCCGGCCAAGAGACCCAGTACTTC. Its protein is CAWKDQPGQETQYF.

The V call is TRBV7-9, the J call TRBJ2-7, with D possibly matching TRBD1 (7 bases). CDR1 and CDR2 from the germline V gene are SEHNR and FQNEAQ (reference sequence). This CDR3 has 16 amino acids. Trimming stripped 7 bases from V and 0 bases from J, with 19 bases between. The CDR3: CASTPKGGQSSYEQYF. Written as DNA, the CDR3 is TGTGCCAGCACCCCAAAGGGGGGACAGAGCTCCTACGAGCAGTACTTC.

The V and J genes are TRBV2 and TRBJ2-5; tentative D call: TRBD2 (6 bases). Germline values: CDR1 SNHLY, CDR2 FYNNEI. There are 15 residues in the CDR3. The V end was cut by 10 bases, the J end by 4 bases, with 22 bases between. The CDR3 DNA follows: TGTGCCAACGGGATTAGACGGGGGTGGATAGAGACCCAGTACTTC. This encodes CANGIRRGWIETQYF.

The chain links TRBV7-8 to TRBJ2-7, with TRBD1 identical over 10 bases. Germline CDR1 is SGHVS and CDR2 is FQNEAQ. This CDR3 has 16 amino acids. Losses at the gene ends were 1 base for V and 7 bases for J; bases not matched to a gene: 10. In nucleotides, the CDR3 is TGTGCCAGCAGCTTAGTCCCCGGGACAGGGGTATATGAGCAGTACTTC. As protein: CASSLVPGTGVYEQYF.

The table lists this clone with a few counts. In DNA, the CDR3 is TGCAGCGTTGAAACAGGGCCTGATATAACCTATGGCTACACCTTC. Translating it yields CSVETGPDITYGYTF. The rearrangement joins TRBV29-1 to TRBJ1-2; possible D gene TRBD1, 6 bases. The CDR3 has 15 amino acids. Germline V gene lookup returns CDR1 SQVTM and CDR2 ANQGSEA. Trimming took 2 bases from V and 4 from J, leaving 17 bases between them.

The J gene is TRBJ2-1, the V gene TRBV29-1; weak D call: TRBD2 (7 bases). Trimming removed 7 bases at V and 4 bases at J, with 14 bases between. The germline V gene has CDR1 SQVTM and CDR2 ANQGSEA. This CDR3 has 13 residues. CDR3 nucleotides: TGCAGCGCGCCGGAGGGGGGGTACAATGAGCAGTTCTTC. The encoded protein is CSAPEGGYNEQFF.

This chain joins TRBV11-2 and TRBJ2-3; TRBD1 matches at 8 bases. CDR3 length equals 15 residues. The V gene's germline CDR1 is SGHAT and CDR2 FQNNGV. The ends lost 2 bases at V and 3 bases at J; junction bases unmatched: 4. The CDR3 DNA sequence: TGTGCCAGCAGCTTACAGGGACAGGCTACAGATACGCAGTATTTT. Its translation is CASSLQGQATDTQYF.

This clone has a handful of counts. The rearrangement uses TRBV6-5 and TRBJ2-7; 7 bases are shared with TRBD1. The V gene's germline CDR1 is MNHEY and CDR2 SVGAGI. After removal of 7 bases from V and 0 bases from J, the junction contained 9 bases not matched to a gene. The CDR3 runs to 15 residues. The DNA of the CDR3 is TGTGCCAGCAACCCCGGGACAGAGTTCTCCTACGAGCAGTACTTC. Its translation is CASNPGTEFSYEQYF.

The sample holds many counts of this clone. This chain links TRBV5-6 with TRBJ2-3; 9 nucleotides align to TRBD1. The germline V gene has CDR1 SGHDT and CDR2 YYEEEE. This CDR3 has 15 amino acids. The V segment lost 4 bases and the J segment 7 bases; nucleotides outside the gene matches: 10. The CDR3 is CASSTGTGNRNTQYF. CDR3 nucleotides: TGTGCCAGCAGCACTGGGACAGGGAATAGGAATACGCAGTATTTT.

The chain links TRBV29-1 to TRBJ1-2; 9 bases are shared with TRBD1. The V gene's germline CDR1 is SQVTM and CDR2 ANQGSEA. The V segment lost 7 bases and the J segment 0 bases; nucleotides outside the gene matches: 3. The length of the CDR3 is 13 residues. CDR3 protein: CSGGTGSNYGYTF. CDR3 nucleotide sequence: TGCAGCGGAGGGACAGGGTCTAACTATGGCTACACCTTC.

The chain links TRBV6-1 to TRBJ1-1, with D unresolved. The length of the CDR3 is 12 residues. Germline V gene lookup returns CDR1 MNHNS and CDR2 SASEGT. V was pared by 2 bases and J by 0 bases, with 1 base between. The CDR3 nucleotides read TGTGCCAGCAGTGAACTGAACACTGAAGCTTTCTTT. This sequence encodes CASSELNTEAFF.

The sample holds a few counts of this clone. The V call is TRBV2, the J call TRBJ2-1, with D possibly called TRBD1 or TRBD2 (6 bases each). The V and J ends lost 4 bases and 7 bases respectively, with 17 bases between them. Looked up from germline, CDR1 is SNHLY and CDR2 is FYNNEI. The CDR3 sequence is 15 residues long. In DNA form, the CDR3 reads TGTGCCAGCAGTGGCAGGTCGGGGGCAGCGAATGAGCAGTTCTTC. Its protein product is CASSGRSGAANEQFF. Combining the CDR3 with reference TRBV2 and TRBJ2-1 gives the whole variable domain EPEVTQTPSHQVTQMGQEVILRCVPISNHLYFYWYRQILGQKVEFLVSFYNNEISEKSEIFDDQFSVERPDGSNFTLKIRSTKLEDSAMYFCASSGRSGAANEQFFGPGTRLTVL.

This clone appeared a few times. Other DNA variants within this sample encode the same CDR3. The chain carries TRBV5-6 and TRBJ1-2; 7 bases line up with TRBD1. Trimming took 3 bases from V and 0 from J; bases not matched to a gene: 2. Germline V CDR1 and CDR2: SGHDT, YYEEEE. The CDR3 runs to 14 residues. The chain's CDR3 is CASSWDRANYGYTF. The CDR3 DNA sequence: TGTGCCAGCAGCTGGGACAGAGCTAACTATGGCTACACCTTC.

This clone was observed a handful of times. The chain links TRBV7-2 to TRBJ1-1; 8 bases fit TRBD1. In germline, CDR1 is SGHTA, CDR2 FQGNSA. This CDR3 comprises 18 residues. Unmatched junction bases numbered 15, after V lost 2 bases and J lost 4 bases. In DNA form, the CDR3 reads TGTGCCAGCAGCTTACCTTTTATGCAGGGGGCGCGGCGCACTGAAGCTTTCTTT. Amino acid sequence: CASSLPFMQGARRTEAFF.

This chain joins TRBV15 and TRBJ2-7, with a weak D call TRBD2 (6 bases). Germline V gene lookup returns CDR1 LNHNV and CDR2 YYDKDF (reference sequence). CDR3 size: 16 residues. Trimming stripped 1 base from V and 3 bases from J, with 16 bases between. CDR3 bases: TGTGCCACCAGCAGAGCGTTTGGGGGAGGAAGCTACGAGCAGTACTTC. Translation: CATSRAFGGGSYEQYF.

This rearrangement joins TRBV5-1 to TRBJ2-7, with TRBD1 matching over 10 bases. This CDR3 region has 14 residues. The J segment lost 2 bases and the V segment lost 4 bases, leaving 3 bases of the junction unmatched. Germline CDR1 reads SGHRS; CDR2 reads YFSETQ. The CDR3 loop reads CASSLGQGAYEQYF. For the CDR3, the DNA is TGCGCCAGCAGCCTAGGACAGGGGGCCTACGAGCAGTACTTC.

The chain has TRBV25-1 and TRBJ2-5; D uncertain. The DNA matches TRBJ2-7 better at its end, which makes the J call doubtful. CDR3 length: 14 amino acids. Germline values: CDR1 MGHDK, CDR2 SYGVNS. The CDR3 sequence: CASSVEDGSYEQYF. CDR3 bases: TGTGCCAGCAGTGTAGAGGACGGCTCCTACGAGCAGTACTTC.

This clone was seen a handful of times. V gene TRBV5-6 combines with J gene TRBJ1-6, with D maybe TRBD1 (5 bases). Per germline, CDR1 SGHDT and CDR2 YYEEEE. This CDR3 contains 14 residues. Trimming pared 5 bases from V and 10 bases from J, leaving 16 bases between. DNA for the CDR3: TGTGCCAGCAGAGATCGGGCCCGGGGGTCACCCCTCCACTTT. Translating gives CASRDRARGSPLHF.

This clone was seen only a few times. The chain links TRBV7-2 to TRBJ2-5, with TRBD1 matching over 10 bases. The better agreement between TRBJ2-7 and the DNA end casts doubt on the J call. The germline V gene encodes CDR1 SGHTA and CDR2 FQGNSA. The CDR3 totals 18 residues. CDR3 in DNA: TGTGCCAGCAGCTCCCGTCCTCGTCGACAGGGGGCAAAGTACGAGCAGTACTTC. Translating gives CASSSRPRRQGAKYEQYF.

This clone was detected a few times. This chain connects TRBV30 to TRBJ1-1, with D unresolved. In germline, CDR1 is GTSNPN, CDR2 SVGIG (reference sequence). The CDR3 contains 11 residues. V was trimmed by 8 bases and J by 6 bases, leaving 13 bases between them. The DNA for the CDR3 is TGTGCCCTGACAATAGAGGCTGAAGCTTTCTTT. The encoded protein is CALTIEAEAFF.

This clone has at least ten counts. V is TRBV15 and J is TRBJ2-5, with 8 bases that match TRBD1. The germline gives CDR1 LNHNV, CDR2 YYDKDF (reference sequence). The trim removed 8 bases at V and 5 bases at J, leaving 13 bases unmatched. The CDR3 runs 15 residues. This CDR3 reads CATAPLAGGRETQYF. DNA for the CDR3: TGTGCCACCGCCCCTTTGGCAGGGGGCAGGGAGACCCAGTACTTC. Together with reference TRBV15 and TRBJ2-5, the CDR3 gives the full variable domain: DAMVIQNPRYQVTQFGKPVTLSCSQTLNHNVMYWYQQKSSQAPKLLFHYYDKDFNNEADTPDNFQSRRPNTSFCFLDIRSPGLGDTAMYLCATAPLAGGRETQYFGPGTRLLVL.

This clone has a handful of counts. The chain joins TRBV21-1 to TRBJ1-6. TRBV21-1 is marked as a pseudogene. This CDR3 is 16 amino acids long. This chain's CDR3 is CASSPIKGEGYSPLHF. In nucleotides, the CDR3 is TGTGCCAGCAGCCCCATCAAAGGGGAGGGCTATTCACCCCTCCACTTT.

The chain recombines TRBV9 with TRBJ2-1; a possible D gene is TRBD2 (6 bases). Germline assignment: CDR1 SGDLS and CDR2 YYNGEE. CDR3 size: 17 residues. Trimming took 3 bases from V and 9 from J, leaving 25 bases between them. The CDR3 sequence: CASSASGRGSGHREQFF. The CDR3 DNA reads TGTGCCAGCAGCGCCTCGGGCCGGGGGTCGGGCCATCGTGAGCAGTTCTTC.

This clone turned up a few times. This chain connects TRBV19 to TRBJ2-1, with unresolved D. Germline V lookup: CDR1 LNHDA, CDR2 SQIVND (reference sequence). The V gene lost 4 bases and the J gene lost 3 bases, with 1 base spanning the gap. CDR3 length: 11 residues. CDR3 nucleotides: TGTGCCAGTAGTAGCTACAATGAGCAGTTCTTC. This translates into CASSSYNEQFF.